Listed here are 32 T cell receptor beta chains from one sample, sequenced in a study of T cells after yellow fever vaccination. MiXCR, run by TCRdb on the 5' RACE reads, gives a single entry per CDR3 protein. The sample lists hundreds of thousands of distinct CDR3 sequences; around 8.6% were seen once. Here the sequenced sample was CD4+ T cells sorted from PBMCs, taken 5 days after the yellow fever booster vaccination. These receptors all stem from a man aged 18 to 29 who received the YFV17D yellow fever vaccine.

V is TRBV7-6 and J is TRBJ2-2; 8 positions agree with TRBD1. Per germline, CDR1 SGHVS and CDR2 FNYEAQ. The CDR3 runs to 17 residues. The J segment lost 2 bases and the V segment lost 2 bases, leaving 7 bases of the junction unmatched. The CDR3 protein is CASSLRAGGFNTGELFF. The CDR3 region has the DNA TGTGCCAGCAGCTTAAGGGCAGGGGGCTTCAACACCGGGGAGCTGTTTTTT.

This rearrangement joins TRBV19 to TRBJ1-2; unclear D gene. Germline CDR1 LNHDA, CDR2 SQIVND (reference sequence). The CDR3 runs to 12 residues. V was shortened by 3 bases and J by 4 bases, with 6 bases between the two germline ends. As DNA, the CDR3 is TGTGCCAGTAGTATCTACGGCTATGGCTACACCTTC. Its translation is CASSIYGYGYTF.

The rearrangement links TRBV5-1 to TRBJ2-3; D is possibly TRBD1 (6 bases). Deletions cut 1 base from V and 4 bases from J, with 10 bases between. This CDR3 spans 14 amino acids. Germline V gives CDR1 SGHRS, CDR2 YFSETQ. The CDR3 is CASSLWGRADTQYF. In DNA form, the CDR3 reads TGCGCCAGCAGCTTGTGGGGGCGCGCAGATACGCAGTATTTT.

The chain has TRBV7-6 and TRBJ2-2, with D uncertain. V was pared by 4 bases and J by 5 bases, with 11 bases between. Germline lookup yields CDR1 SGHVS and CDR2 FNYEAQ. CDR3 size: 14 residues. The CDR3 bases are TGTGCCAGCAGCTCACCCGGGCGGACCGGGGAGCTGTTTTTT. This translates into CASSSPGRTGELFF.

This clonotype was seen many times. The gene calls are TRBV5-1 and TRBJ2-1; D is possibly TRBD2 (5 bases). The CDR3 runs to 15 residues. Germline CDR1 reads SGHRS; CDR2 reads YFSETQ. Trimming stripped 3 bases from V and 0 bases from J, with 10 bases between. Here the CDR3 reads CASSYSGSSYNEQFF. The CDR3, as DNA: TGCGCCAGCAGCTACTCGGGGAGCTCCTACAATGAGCAGTTCTTC. The full variable domain, its missing parts supplied by reference TRBV5-1 and TRBJ2-1, is KAGVTQTPRYLIKTRGQQVTLSCSPISGHRSVSWYQQTPGQGLQFLFEYFSETQRNKGNFPGRFSGRQFSNSRSEMNVSTLELGDSALYLCASSYSGSSYNEQFFGPGTRLTVL.

This chain joins TRBV10-3 and TRBJ2-3; no definite D call. From germline, CDR1 is ENHRY and CDR2 SYGVKD. CDR3 length: 12 amino acids. The V gene lost 2 bases and the J gene lost 3 bases, with 3 bases spanning the gap. The CDR3, as DNA: TGTGCCATCAGTGAGATGACAGATACGCAGTATTTT. This codes for CAISEMTDTQYF.

This clonotype appeared a few times. The V gene is TRBV5-6, the J gene TRBJ2-7, with D unclear. The CDR3 has 12 amino acids. The V end was cut by 0 bases, the J end by 11 bases, with 12 bases between. Germline V gene lookup returns CDR1 SGHDT and CDR2 YYEEEE. The CDR3 reads CASSLGGPSKYV. The CDR3 nucleotides read TGTGCCAGCAGCTTGGGGGGTCCATCGAAGTACGTC.

This clonotype has just a few counts. The chain couples TRBV10-3 to TRBJ1-2; perhaps TRBD1 as D (6 bases). V dropped 3 bases and J dropped 0 bases, with 17 bases sitting between them. CDR3 size: 17 residues. Germline CDR1 and CDR2: ENHRY and SYGVKD. The CDR3 sequence is CAISDVVGQRANYGYTF. CDR3 nucleotides: TGTGCCATCAGTGATGTAGTAGGACAGAGAGCTAACTATGGCTACACCTTC.

This clonotype was observed at least ten times. V and J are TRBV7-8 and TRBJ1-5; TRBD1 agrees at 7 bases. The junction had 15 bases not matched to a gene; V was cut back by 4 bases and J by 0 bases. This CDR3 is 19 amino acids long. CDR1 and CDR2 from the germline V gene are SGHVS and FQNEAQ. The CDR3 protein is CASSSLRRTGTYSNQPQHF. CDR3 bases: TGTGCCAGCAGCTCCCTCCGCCGGACAGGAACTTATAGCAATCAGCCCCAGCATTTT. Complete variable domain (other parts from reference TRBV7-8 and TRBJ1-5): GAGVSQSPRYKVAKRGQDVALRCDPISGHVSLFWYQQALGQGPEFLTYFQNEAQLDKSGLPSDRFFAERPEGSVSTLKIQRTQQEDSAVYLCASSSLRRTGTYSNQPQHFGDGTRLSIL.

This clonotype was observed a handful of times. The chain employs TRBV7-2 and TRBJ2-7; unclear D gene. CDR1 and CDR2 (germline): SGHTA, FQGNSA. This CDR3 spans 13 amino acids. V lost 1 base and J lost 7, with 11 bases in between. CDR3 coding DNA: TGTGCCAGCAGCTTAGTCCCTATTGGGGAGCAGTACTTC. This gives the protein CASSLVPIGEQYF.

V gene TRBV6-5 combines with J gene TRBJ2-1; a weak D match, TRBD1 (5 bases). The CDR3 is 14 residues long. Germline assignment: CDR1 MNHEY and CDR2 SVGAGI. V lost 8 bases, J lost 1 base, and 12 bases lay in between. The CDR3 loop is CASQSGNSYNEQFF. DNA for the CDR3: TGTGCCAGCCAGTCAGGGAATTCCTACAATGAGCAGTTCTTC.

This clonotype has a handful of counts. This sequence joins TRBV7-2 and TRBJ1-2; D remains unclear. Germline loops: CDR1 SGHTA, CDR2 FQGNSA. V was clipped by 1 base and J by 8 bases, with 8 bases between them. The CDR3 runs to 12 residues. The CDR3 is CASSLVLSGYTF. CDR3 DNA sequence: TGTGCCAGCAGCTTAGTCCTTAGCGGCTACACCTTC.

This clonotype appeared many times. V and J are TRBV7-2 and TRBJ2-1; D unclear. Germline-derived CDR1 and CDR2 are SGHTA and FQGNSA. Trimming removed 2 bases at V and 1 base at J, with 12 bases between. The CDR3 extends over 16 amino acids. The chain's CDR3 is CASSLRPASSYNEQFF. Here the CDR3 DNA reads TGTGCCAGCAGCTTACGTCCAGCCTCATCCTACAATGAGCAGTTCTTC. Using reference TRBV7-2 and TRBJ2-1 for the parts outside the CDR3, the full variable domain is GAGVSQSPSNKVTEKGKDVELRCDPISGHTALYWYRQSLGQGLEFLIYFQGNSAPDKSGLPSDRFSAERTGGSVSTLTIQRTQQEDSAVYLCASSLRPASSYNEQFFGPGTRLTVL.

This clonotype appeared many times. The V and J genes are TRBV5-1 and TRBJ2-3; perhaps TRBD2 as D (5 bases). Per germline, CDR1 SGHRS and CDR2 YFSETQ. This CDR3 has 16 amino acids. V was clipped by 1 base and J by 3 bases, with 15 bases between them. CDR3 nucleotide sequence: TGCGCCAGCAGCTTGCCGACTATCTCGCTTACAGATACGCAGTATTTT. This sequence encodes CASSLPTISLTDTQYF.

This clonotype was counted a few times. The CDR3 nucleotides read TGTGCCAGCAGGACATTTTGGAGGTGGTGTCAAAATCAGCCCCAGCATTTT. It yields the protein CASRTFWRWCQNQPQHF. The rearrangement uses TRBV11-2 and TRBJ1-5; no clear D gene. Per germline, CDR1 SGHAT and CDR2 FQNNGV. CDR3 length equals 17 residues. V lost 6 bases and J 4 bases, leaving 22 bases between the germline ends.

The chain employs TRBV19 and TRBJ2-3; TRBD2 agrees at 8 bases. The CDR3 contains 14 residues. Looked up from germline, CDR1 is LNHDA and CDR2 is SQIVND (reference sequence). The J segment lost 2 bases and the V segment lost 6 bases, leaving 4 bases of the junction unmatched. This chain's CDR3 is CASRRGATTDTQYF. The CDR3 nucleotides read TGTGCCAGTAGGCGGGGGGCAACCACAGATACGCAGTATTTT.

This clonotype occurred many times. This chain joins TRBV20-1 and TRBJ1-4; TRBD1 aligns across 11 bases. V was clipped by 6 bases and J by 7 bases; unmatched bases: 4. Germline values: CDR1 DFQATT, CDR2 SNEGSKA (reference sequence). CDR3 size: 13 residues. This chain's CDR3 is CSAPGTGGEKLFF. CDR3 DNA sequence: TGCAGTGCCCCCGGGACAGGGGGTGAAAAACTGTTTTTT.

In its sample, this clonotype was seen a few times. The chain is built from TRBV28 and TRBJ1-2; D might be TRBD1 (5 bases). V lost 5 bases and J 8 bases, leaving 15 bases between the germline ends. Germline V CDR1 and CDR2: MDHEN, SYDVKM. The CDR3 covers 13 residues. The CDR3: CASSAPGAKGYTF. As DNA, the CDR3 is TGTGCCAGCAGTGCGCCTGGGGCGAAGGGCTACACCTTC.

This clonotype was seen a few times. V gene TRBV20-1 combines with J gene TRBJ2-2; either TRBD1 or TRBD2 may fit D (5 bases each). CDR1 DFQATT and CDR2 SNEGSKA come from the germline V gene (reference sequence). The V end lost 7 bases, the J end lost 6 bases, and 18 bases lay between the germline ends. This CDR3 has 14 residues. CDR3: CSVEGGTQAGELFF. The CDR3 nucleotides are TGCAGTGTCGAGGGTGGGACGCAGGCCGGGGAGCTGTTTTTT.

The V and J genes are TRBV4-1 and TRBJ1-1; D uncertain. CDR3 size: 12 residues. V was clipped by 3 bases and J by 0 bases, with 2 bases between them. Germline CDR1 MGHRA, CDR2 YSYEKL. The CDR3 protein is CASSQVNTEAFF. CDR3 DNA sequence: TGCGCCAGCAGCCAGGTGAACACTGAAGCTTTCTTT.

This chain links TRBV20-1 with TRBJ2-5; D gene uncertain. Germline assignment: CDR1 DFQATT and CDR2 SNEGSKA (reference sequence). The CDR3 is made up of 11 amino acids. The V gene lost 5 bases and the J gene lost 5 bases, with 9 bases spanning the gap. The CDR3 sequence is CSAPPFETQYF. CDR3 sequence (DNA): TGCAGTGCTCCCCCGTTTGAGACCCAGTACTTC.

This clonotype was detected many times. This chain links TRBV4-2 with TRBJ2-2, with D uncertain. CDR3 length: 11 residues. Trimming cost V 1 base and J 6 bases, with 0 bases left between them. CDR1 and CDR2 from the germline V gene are LGHNA and YNFKEQ. The CDR3 bases are TGTGCCAGCAGCCAAGCCGGGGAGCTGTTTTTT. The encoded protein is CASSQAGELFF.

The chain employs TRBV5-1 and TRBJ2-5; 8 bases align to TRBD1. Germline CDR1 and CDR2: SGHRS and YFSETQ. The ends lost 1 base at V and 7 bases at J; junction bases unmatched: 12. The CDR3 covers 16 residues. As DNA, the CDR3 is TGCGCCAGCAGCTTGTCGGGTGGACAGGGCCTTGCGACCCAGTACTTC. Amino acid sequence: CASSLSGGQGLATQYF.

In its sample, this clonotype was seen a few times. This sequence joins TRBV12-3 or TRBV12-4 and TRBJ2-7; 7 nucleotides agree with TRBD1. The V and J ends lost 6 bases and 4 bases, in that order; junction bases with no gene match: 6. The CDR3 is 13 residues long. The CDR3 region is CASRLTGEYEQYF. The CDR3 DNA reads as TGTGCCAGCAGACTTACAGGGGAGTACGAGCAGTACTTC.

This clonotype turned up a few times. The chain recombines TRBV5-1 with TRBJ2-7; 8 bases match TRBD1. Germline CDR1 reads SGHRS; CDR2 reads YFSETQ. V was pared by 4 bases and J by 3 bases, with 18 bases of the junction left unmatched. The CDR3 has 18 amino acids. The CDR3 region is CASSLGARGQGALYEQYF. Written as DNA, the CDR3 is TGCGCCAGCAGCCTCGGGGCCCGAGGACAGGGCGCGCTCTACGAGCAGTACTTC.

The genes are TRBV18 and TRBJ1-3, with D uncertain. The CDR3 totals 15 residues. The germline CDR1 and CDR2 sequences are KGHSH and LQKENI. The V end was cut by 3 bases, the J end by 0 bases, with 9 bases between. The CDR3 is CASSPGPSSGNTIYF. CDR3 DNA: TGTGCCAGCTCACCTGGGCCTTCCTCTGGAAACACCATATATTTT.

This clonotype has ten or more counts. CDR3 amino acids: CASSLAGHQPQHF. DNA for the CDR3: TGTGCCAGCAGTTTGGCAGGGCATCAGCCCCAGCATTTT. The rearrangement links TRBV28 to TRBJ1-5; perhaps TRBD1 as D (5 bases). Between the trimmed V and J ends, which lost 3 bases and 5 bases, there was a span of 8 bases. Germline values: CDR1 MDHEN, CDR2 SYDVKM. This CDR3 is 13 amino acids long.

The J gene is TRBJ2-3, the V gene TRBV7-3, with D possibly matching TRBD2 (6 bases). Trimming pared 4 bases from V and 2 bases from J, leaving 22 bases between. CDR3 length: 18 residues. The germline V gene encodes CDR1 SGHTA and CDR2 FQGTGA. CDR3 in amino acids: CASSSTGRAGPPTDTQYF. The CDR3 bases are TGTGCCAGCAGCTCAACCGGAAGGGCGGGGCCACCCACAGATACGCAGTATTTT.

This clonotype was counted at least ten times. V and J are TRBV7-2 and TRBJ2-3; D possibly corresponds to TRBD2 (6 bases). Germline values: CDR1 SGHTA, CDR2 FQGNSA. The CDR3 is made up of 17 amino acids. V was shortened by 1 base and J by 2 bases, with 16 bases between the two germline ends. The CDR3 region is CASSLVKAGDLTDTQYF. The CDR3 nucleotides read TGTGCCAGCAGCTTAGTAAAAGCGGGCGACCTCACAGATACGCAGTATTTT.

The chain couples TRBV5-1 to TRBJ1-2; TRBD1 might be the D (5 bases). V lost 2 bases and J 3 bases, leaving 14 bases between the germline ends. This CDR3 has 15 amino acids. The V gene's germline CDR1 is SGHRS and CDR2 YFSETQ. CDR3 residues: CASSFGTLGDYGYTF. CDR3 DNA: TGCGCCAGCAGCTTCGGGACCCTCGGGGACTATGGCTACACCTTC.

This clonotype was recorded a few times. The rearrangement joins TRBV5-6 to TRBJ1-3; TRBD1 matches at 9 bases. The CDR3 sequence is 18 residues long. V lost 3 bases to trimming and J lost 2 bases; unmatched junction nucleotides: 12. The germline gives CDR1 SGHDT, CDR2 YYEEEE. CDR3 nucleotides: TGTGCCAGCAGCTGGACCGGGACAGGGCTCAGGCCTGGAAACACCATATATTTT. The encoded protein is CASSWTGTGLRPGNTIYF.

This clonotype was recorded a few times. V is TRBV5-7 and J is TRBJ2-7; D may be TRBD1 or TRBD2 (5 bases each). Being an ORF, TRBV5-7 has a function that is uncertain. This CDR3 has 14 residues. V was cut by 0 bases and J by 3 bases, with 10 bases left in between. Here the CDR3 DNA reads TGTGCCAGCAGCTTGGGAGGGGCCCACTACGAGCAGTACTTC. Its protein is CASSLGGAHYEQYF.